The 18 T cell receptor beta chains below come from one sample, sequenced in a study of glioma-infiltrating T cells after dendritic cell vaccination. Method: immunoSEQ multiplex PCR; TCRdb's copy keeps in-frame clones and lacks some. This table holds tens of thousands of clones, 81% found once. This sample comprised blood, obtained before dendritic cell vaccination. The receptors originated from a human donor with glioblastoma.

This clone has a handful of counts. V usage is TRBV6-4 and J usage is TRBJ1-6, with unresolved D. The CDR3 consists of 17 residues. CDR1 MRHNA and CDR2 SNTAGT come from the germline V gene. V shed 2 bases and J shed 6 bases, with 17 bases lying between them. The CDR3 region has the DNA TGTGCCAGCAGTGACCGCATCCCCGGACGGGGTAATTCACCCCTCCACTTT. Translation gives CASSDRIPGRGNSPLHF.

The chain's CDR3 is CASSRDTDYGYTF. As DNA, the CDR3 is TGTGCCAGCAGTCGGGACACCGACTATGGCTACACCTTC. The chain couples TRBV27 to TRBJ1-2, with a weak D call TRBD1 (6 bases). The CDR3 runs to 13 residues. The germline V gene has CDR1 MNHEY and CDR2 SMNVEV (reference sequence). V lost 5 bases and J 3 bases, leaving 10 bases between the germline ends.

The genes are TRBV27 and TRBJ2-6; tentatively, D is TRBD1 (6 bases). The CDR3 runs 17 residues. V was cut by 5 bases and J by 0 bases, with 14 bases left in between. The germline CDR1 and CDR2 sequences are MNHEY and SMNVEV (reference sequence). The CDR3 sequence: CASSAEGQLSGANVLTF. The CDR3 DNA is TGTGCCAGCAGTGCGGAAGGACAGCTCTCTGGGGCCAACGTCCTGACTTTC. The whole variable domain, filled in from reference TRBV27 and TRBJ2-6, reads EAQVTQNPRYLITVTGKKLTVTCSQNMNHEYMSWYRQDPGLGLRQIYYSMNVEVTDKGDVPEGYKVSRKEKRNFPLILESPSPNQTSLYFCASSAEGQLSGANVLTFGAGSRLTVL.

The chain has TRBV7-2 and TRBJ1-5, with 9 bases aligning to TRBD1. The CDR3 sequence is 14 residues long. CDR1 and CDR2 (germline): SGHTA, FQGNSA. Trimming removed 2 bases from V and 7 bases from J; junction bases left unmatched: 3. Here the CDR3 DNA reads TGTGCCAGCAGCTTAACAGGGGGCAGCCAGCCCCAGCATTTT. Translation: CASSLTGGSQPQHF. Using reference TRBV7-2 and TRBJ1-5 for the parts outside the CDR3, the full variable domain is GAGVSQSPSNKVTEKGKDVELRCDPISGHTALYWYRQSLGQGLEFLIYFQGNSAPDKSGLPSDRFSAERTGGSVSTLTIQRTQQEDSAVYLCASSLTGGSQPQHFGDGTRLSIL.

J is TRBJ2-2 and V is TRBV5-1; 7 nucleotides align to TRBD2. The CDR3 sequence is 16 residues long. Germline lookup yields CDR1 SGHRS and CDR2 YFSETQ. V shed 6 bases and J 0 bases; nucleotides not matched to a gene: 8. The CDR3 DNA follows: TGCGCCAGCACAATCTCGGGGGGTCCGAACACCGGGGAGCTGTTTTTT. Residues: CASTISGGPNTGELFF.

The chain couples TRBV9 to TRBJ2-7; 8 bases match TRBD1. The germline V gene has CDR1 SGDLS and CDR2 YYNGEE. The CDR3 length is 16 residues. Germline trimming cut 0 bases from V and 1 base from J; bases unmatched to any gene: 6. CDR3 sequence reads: CASSVGEDRVSYEQYF. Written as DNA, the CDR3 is TGTGCCAGCAGCGTAGGGGAGGACAGGGTTTCCTACGAGCAGTACTTC.

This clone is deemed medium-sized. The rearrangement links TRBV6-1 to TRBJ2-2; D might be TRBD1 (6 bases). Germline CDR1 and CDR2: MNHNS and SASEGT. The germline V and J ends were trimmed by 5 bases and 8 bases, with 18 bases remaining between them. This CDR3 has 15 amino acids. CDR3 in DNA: TGTGCCAGCAGTCCCCAAGGGGGTTCTGTTGGGGAGCTGTTTTTT. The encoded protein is CASSPQGGSVGELFF.

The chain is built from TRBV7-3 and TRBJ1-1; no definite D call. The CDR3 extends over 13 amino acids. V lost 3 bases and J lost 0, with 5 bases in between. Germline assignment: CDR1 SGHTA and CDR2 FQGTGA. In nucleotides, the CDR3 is TGTGCCAGCAGCTTTGCGGTGAACACTGAAGCTTTCTTT. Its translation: CASSFAVNTEAFF.

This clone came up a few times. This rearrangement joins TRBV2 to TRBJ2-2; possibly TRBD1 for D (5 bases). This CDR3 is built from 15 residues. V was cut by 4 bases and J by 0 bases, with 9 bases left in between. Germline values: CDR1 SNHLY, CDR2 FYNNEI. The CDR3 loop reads CASSVDRANTGELFF. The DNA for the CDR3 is TGTGCCAGCAGTGTAGACAGAGCGAACACCGGGGAGCTGTTTTTT.

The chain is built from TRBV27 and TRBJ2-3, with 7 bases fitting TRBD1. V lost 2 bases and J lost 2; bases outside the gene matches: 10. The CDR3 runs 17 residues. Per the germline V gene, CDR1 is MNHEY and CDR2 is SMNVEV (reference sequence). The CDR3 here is CASSLKGARLITDTQYF. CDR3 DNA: TGTGCCAGCAGTTTAAAGGGGGCGCGCCTCATCACAGATACGCAGTATTTT.

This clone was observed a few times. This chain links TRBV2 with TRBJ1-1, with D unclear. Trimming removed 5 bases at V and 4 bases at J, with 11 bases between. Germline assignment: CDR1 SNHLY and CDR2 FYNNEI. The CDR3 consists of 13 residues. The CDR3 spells CASSYYPGTEAFF. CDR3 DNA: TGTGCCAGCAGTTACTATCCGGGCACTGAAGCTTTCTTT.

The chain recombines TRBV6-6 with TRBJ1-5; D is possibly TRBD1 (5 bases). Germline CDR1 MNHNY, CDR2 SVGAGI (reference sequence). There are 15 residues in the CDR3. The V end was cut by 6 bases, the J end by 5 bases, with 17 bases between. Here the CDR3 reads CASSSGGGRDQPQHF. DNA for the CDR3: TGTGCCAGCAGCTCTGGCGGGGGAAGGGATCAGCCCCAGCATTTT.

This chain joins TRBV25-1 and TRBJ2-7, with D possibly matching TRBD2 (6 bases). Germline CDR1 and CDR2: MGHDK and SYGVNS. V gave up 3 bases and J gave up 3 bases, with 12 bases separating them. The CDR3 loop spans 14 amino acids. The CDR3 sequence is CASSDRRGVYEQYF. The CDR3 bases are TGTGCCAGCAGTGATAGGAGGGGAGTCTACGAGCAGTACTTC.

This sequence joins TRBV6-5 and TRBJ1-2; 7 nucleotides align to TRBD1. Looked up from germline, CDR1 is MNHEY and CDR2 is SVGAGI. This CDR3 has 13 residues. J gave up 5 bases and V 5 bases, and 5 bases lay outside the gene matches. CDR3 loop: CASSNPGQYGYTF. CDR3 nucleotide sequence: TGTGCCAGCAGTAACCCGGGACAGTATGGCTACACCTTC.

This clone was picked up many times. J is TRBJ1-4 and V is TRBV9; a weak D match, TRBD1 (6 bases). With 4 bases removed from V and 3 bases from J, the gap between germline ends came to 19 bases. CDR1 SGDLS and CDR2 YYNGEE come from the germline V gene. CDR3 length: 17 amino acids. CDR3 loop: CASSPTGMGLPNEKLFF. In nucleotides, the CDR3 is TGTGCCAGCAGCCCCACAGGGATGGGGTTACCTAATGAAAAACTGTTTTTT.

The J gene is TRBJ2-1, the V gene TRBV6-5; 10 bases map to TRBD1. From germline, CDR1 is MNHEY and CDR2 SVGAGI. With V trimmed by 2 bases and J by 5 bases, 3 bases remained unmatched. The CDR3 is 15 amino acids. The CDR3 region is CASSYGTGDNNEQFF. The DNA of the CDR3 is TGTGCCAGCAGTTACGGGACAGGGGATAACAATGAGCAGTTCTTC.

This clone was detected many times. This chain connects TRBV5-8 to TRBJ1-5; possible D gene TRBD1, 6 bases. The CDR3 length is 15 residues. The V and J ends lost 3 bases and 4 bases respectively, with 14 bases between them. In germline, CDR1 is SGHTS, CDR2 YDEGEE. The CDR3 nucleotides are TGTGCCAGCAGCTCCACCCTTGGACAGAATCAGCCCCAGCATTTT. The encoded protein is CASSSTLGQNQPQHF.

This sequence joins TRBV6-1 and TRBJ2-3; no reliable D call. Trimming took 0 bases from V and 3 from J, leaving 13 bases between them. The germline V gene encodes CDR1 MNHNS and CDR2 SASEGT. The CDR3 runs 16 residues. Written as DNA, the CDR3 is TGTGCCAGCAGTGAAGCGCAGAACAGTCCAACAGATACGCAGTATTTT. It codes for CASSEAQNSPTDTQYF.